The 10 T cell receptor beta chains listed next were all sequenced from one sample in a study of blood T cells in healthy people across ages. A second PCR of 7 to 11 cycles used a sample-barcoded 5' primer and a J-beta primer mix. One entry per CDR3 protein, called by TCRdb with MiXCR from the 5' RACE reads. This repertoire shows approximately 940,000 distinct CDR3 sequences, about 44% found once; its top ten account for under 15%. Sequences were obtained from blood. Source of these receptors: a man aged 30 to 45 in good health.

There are a few counts of this clonotype. This chain connects TRBV6-2 or TRBV6-3 to TRBJ2-1, with D uncertain. From germline, CDR1 is MNHEY and CDR2 SVGEGT. Trimming left V 6 bases short and J 2 bases short, with 11 bases between. The CDR3 has 14 amino acids. This chain's CDR3 is CASRVGPTYNEQFF. In nucleotides, the CDR3 is TGTGCCAGCAGGGTCGGACCAACCTACAATGAGCAGTTCTTC.

J is TRBJ1-2 and V is TRBV4-3; D perhaps matches TRBD1 (5 bases). The germline CDR1 and CDR2 sequences are LGHNA and YSLEER. Deletions cut 0 bases from V and 0 bases from J, with 17 bases between. The CDR3 runs to 18 residues. DNA of the CDR3: TGCGCCAGCAGCCAAGATCCTGGGGGGACCCAAACTAACTATGGCTACACCTTC. Translating gives CASSQDPGGTQTNYGYTF.

This clonotype was found many times. V and J are TRBV5-8 and TRBJ2-7; 7 bases agree with TRBD2. The germline CDR1 and CDR2 sequences are SGHTS and YDEGEE. This CDR3 is built from 13 residues. Trimming took 4 bases from V and 5 from J; bases not matched to a gene: 6. The CDR3 DNA is TGTGCCAGCAGCGGTCTTGCGGGAGACGAGCAGTACTTC. It translates to CASSGLAGDEQYF.

The chain recombines TRBV4-1 with TRBJ1-4; maybe TRBD1 (5 bases). Per germline, CDR1 MGHRA and CDR2 YSYEKL. CDR3 length: 15 residues. The V end lost 4 bases, the J end lost 5 bases, and 14 bases lay between the germline ends. The CDR3 is CASSPRDSQNEKLFF. For the CDR3, the DNA is TGCGCCAGCAGCCCCCGCGACAGTCAAAATGAAAAACTGTTTTTT.

This clonotype showed up just once. The rearrangement joins TRBV12-3 or TRBV12-4 to TRBJ2-5; 8 positions match TRBD2. J lost 5 bases, V lost 3 bases, and 5 bases had no gene match. The CDR3 runs 14 residues. CDR3 DNA: TGTGCCAGCAGTTTCGAGGGACTAGGGGAGACCCAGTACTTC. Protein sequence: CASSFEGLGETQYF.

This clonotype was detected a few times. The chain employs TRBV12-3 or TRBV12-4 and TRBJ1-1; the match to TRBD1 covers 7 bases. The CDR3 covers 13 residues. The V segment lost 7 bases and the J segment 8 bases; nucleotides outside the gene matches: 10. DNA for the CDR3: TGTGCCAGCACCGCCGACAGGGCCAGCGAAGCTTTCTTT. As protein: CASTADRASEAFF.

This clonotype turned up a few times. The genes are TRBV7-2 and TRBJ1-5; D is undetermined. There are 16 residues in the CDR3. Germline assignment: CDR1 SGHTA and CDR2 FQGNSA. V dropped 3 bases and J dropped 1 base, with 13 bases sitting between them. Here the CDR3 reads CASSFSGPSSNQPQHF. The CDR3, as DNA: TGTGCCAGCAGCTTTTCAGGTCCTTCCAGCAATCAGCCCCAGCATTTT.

This clonotype was counted only a few times. The rearrangement joins TRBV6-4 to TRBJ2-1; the match to TRBD1 covers 9 bases. Germline V gene data show CDR1 as MRHNA and CDR2 as SNTAGT. The CDR3 totals 15 residues. J gave up 5 bases and V 3 bases, and 5 bases lay outside the gene matches. CDR3 loop: CASSEGDRVNNEQFF. The CDR3 DNA reads TGTGCCAGCAGTGAAGGGGACAGGGTCAACAATGAGCAGTTCTTC.

The sample holds a few counts of this clonotype. The V gene is TRBV29-1, the J gene TRBJ1-4; TRBD1 is a possible D gene (5 bases). Germline CDR1 and CDR2: SQVTM and ANQGSEA. The V gene lost 5 bases and the J gene lost 5 bases, with 15 bases spanning the gap. CDR3 size: 14 residues. The CDR3 loop reads CSVLRDAGNEKLFF. The CDR3 DNA sequence: TGCAGCGTTCTCCGGGACGCCGGCAATGAAAAACTGTTTTTT.

This chain uses TRBV5-4 with TRBJ2-3, with D unclear. V was pared by 3 bases and J by 1 base, with 12 bases between. Per germline, CDR1 SGHNT and CDR2 YYREEE (reference sequence). CDR3 length equals 15 residues. In nucleotides, the CDR3 is TGTGCCAGCAGCTACCGAGGCAGCCGCACAGATACGCAGTATTTT. It specifies CASSYRGSRTDTQYF.